Listed below are T cell receptor beta chains from one sample, sequenced in a study of Ad26.COV2.S vaccination and SARS-CoV-2 variants. Sequenced by immunoSEQ multiplex PCR; TCRdb stores in-frame clones only, minus some. The table records hundreds of thousands of clones, 85% of them present only once. The sample in question was peripheral blood, obtained in a trial of Ad26.COV2.S vaccine versus placebo. These receptors all stem from a person aged 18-60 years who received the Ad26.COV2.S COVID-19 vaccine or a placebo. CDR3s leave out the opening cysteine and the closing phenylalanine or tryptophan. D genes are given only for firm matches.

TRBV18,TRBD2,TRBJ2-7,ASSPPAGLAGYEQY
TRBV6-1,TRBD2,TRBJ2-7,ASSDGYSGSYEQY
TRBV13,.,TRBJ1-2,ASGPPEVNYGYT
TRBV12-3/TRBV12-4,TRBD2,TRBJ2-1,ATSGRANNEQF
TRBV7-2,.,TRBJ2-7,ASSEKRVGEQY
TRBV4-1,TRBD1,TRBJ2-7,ASSQDRAGTGYSYEQY
TRBV2,TRBD2,TRBJ2-1,ASSSRLAGGNEQF
TRBV7-9,.,TRBJ1-1,ASSLGQGNTEAF
TRBV13,TRBD1,TRBJ1-3,ASSSYRGLGGNTIY
TRBV12-3/TRBV12-4,.,TRBJ1-1,ASRDWGFGTF
TRBV5-1,.,TRBJ2-5,ASSLLLDQETQY
TRBV7-9,TRBD1,TRBJ1-2,ASSLALRDSHGYT
TRBV19,.,TRBJ1-3,ASSIKPLLSGNTIY
TRBV6-2/TRBV6-3,.,TRBJ1-2,ASSNSVYGYT
TRBV18,.,TRBJ1-5,ASREKYNQPQH
TRBV5-5,.,TRBJ2-1,ASSVDPSSYNEQF
TRBV11-2,.,TRBJ1-1,ASSSFLGTEAF
TRBV11-2,TRBD1,TRBJ2-7,ASSLRQGAEQY
TRBV5-1,.,TRBJ2-5,ASSLQAQVETQY
TRBV4-3,.,TRBJ2-5,ASSDWVGFEETQY
TRBV3-1/TRBV3-2,TRBD2,TRBJ2-2,ASSQDKRGLNTGELF
TRBV4-3,.,TRBJ2-2,ASSFRPGTGELF
TRBV6-5,TRBD1,TRBJ2-7,ASSRTGSGEQY
TRBV27,.,TRBJ1-2,ASSLRGVNYGYT
TRBV28,.,TRBJ2-7,ASTSGDYEQY
TRBV27,.,TRBJ2-1,ASTRSGLGNEQF
TRBV21-1,.,TRBJ2-7,ASRSKASSYEQY
TRBV14,TRBD2,TRBJ2-3,ASSRRTSGGPTDTQY
TRBV2,.,TRBJ1-3,ASSERTASTIY